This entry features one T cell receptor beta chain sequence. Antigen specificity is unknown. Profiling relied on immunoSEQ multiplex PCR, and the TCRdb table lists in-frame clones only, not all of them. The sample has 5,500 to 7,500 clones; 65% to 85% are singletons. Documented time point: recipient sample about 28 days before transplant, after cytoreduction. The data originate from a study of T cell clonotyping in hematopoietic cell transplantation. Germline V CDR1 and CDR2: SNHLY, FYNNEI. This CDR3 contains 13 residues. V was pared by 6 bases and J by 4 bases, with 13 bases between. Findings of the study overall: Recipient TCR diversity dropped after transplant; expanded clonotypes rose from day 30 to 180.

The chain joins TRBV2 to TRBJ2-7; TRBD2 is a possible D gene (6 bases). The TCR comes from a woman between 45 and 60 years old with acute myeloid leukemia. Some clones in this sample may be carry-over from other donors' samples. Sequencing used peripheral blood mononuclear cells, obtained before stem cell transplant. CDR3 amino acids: CASRTGVPYEQYF. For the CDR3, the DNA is TGTGCCAGCAGGACGGGGGTGCCGTACGAGCAGTACTTC. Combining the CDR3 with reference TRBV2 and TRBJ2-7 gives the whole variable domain EPEVTQTPSHQVTQMGQEVILRCVPISNHLYFYWYRQILGQKVEFLVSFYNNEISEKSEIFDDQFSVERPDGSNFTLKIRSTKLEDSAMYFCASRTGVPYEQYFGPGTRLTVT.